These 25 T cell receptor beta chains share one sample of origin, sequenced in a study of cytomegalovirus exposure and HLA in healthy donors (dated by TCRdb to 2017 to 2019). Receptor libraries were prepared by the immunoSEQ multiplex PCR assay. For the multiplex PCR, a mixture combining 60 forward primers for TCR Vbeta segments and 13 reverse primers for TCR Jbeta segments was used. In TCRdb, the immuneACCESS table is reduced to in-frame sequences with V and J assigned. These tables do not hold every clone; where another copy was compared, an unresolved V gene accounts for under half, and the others remain unexplained. The sample data list about 94,000 clones, and roughly 79% of these were observed just once. The ten largest account for about 4% of the sample. The sequenced material came from PBMCs. All receptors come from a woman aged 35 to 49 in good health and CMV-seronegative.

The chain couples TRBV4-3 to TRBJ2-5, with D perhaps matching TRBD2 (6 bases). Germline lookup yields CDR1 LGHNA and CDR2 YSLEER. The ends were cut back, 5 bases at V and 5 bases at J, with 12 bases in the middle. The CDR3 contains 13 residues. Here the CDR3 reads CASSFARGETQYF. CDR3 nucleotides: TGCGCCAGCAGCTTTGCTCGGGGGGAGACCCAGTACTTC.

The rearrangement joins TRBV5-1 to TRBJ1-5; the match to TRBD1 covers 8 bases. The germline CDR1 and CDR2 sequences are SGHRS and YFSETQ. V was clipped by 0 bases and J by 7 bases; unmatched bases: 3. The length of the CDR3 is 14 residues. CDR3 loop: CASSLDPGGQPQHF. CDR3 DNA: TGCGCCAGCAGCTTGGACCCAGGGGGCCAGCCCCAGCATTTT.

The V gene is TRBV6-8, the J gene TRBJ2-2, with unresolved D. CDR1 and CDR2 from the germline V gene are MNHGY and SAAAGT. V gave up 2 bases and J gave up 9 bases, with 13 bases separating them. The CDR3 has 14 amino acids. The CDR3 spells CASSYERQTWELFF. CDR3 coding DNA: TGTGCCAGCAGTTACGAGAGGCAAACGTGGGAGCTGTTTTTT.

CDR3 protein: CATSRDRDSYNSPLHF. The CDR3 coding sequence is TGTGCCACCAGCAGAGACCGGGACAGTTATAATTCACCCCTCCACTTT. The chain uses TRBV15 and TRBJ1-6, with 7 bases matching TRBD1. The CDR3 has 16 residues. Germline values: CDR1 LNHNV, CDR2 YYDKDF (reference sequence). After removal of 0 bases from V and 4 bases from J, the junction contained 3 bases not matched to a gene.

The chain combines TRBV30 with TRBJ2-3, with 7 bases lining up with TRBD2. Germline CDR1 and CDR2: GTSNPN and SVGIG (reference sequence). This CDR3 contains 13 residues. Trimming removed 7 bases from V and 2 bases from J; junction bases left unmatched: 6. This CDR3 reads CAFSSGYTDTQYF. CDR3 in DNA: TGTGCCTTTTCTAGCGGATACACAGATACGCAGTATTTT. The full variable domain, its missing parts supplied by reference TRBV30 and TRBJ2-3, is SQTIHQWPATLVQPVGSPLSLECTVEGTSNPNLYWYRQAAGRGLQLLFYSVGIGQISSEVPQNLSASRPQDRQFILSSKKLLLSDSGFYLCAFSSGYTDTQYFGPGTRLTVL.

V and J are TRBV7-2 and TRBJ1-5; D is possibly TRBD1 (5 bases). Deletions cut 4 bases from V and 8 bases from J, with 15 bases between. Germline V gene lookup returns CDR1 SGHTA and CDR2 FQGNSA. The CDR3 totals 14 residues. In DNA, the CDR3 is TGTGCCAGCAGCTCAGGACAAAGGTGGGAGCCCCAGCATTTT. Its protein product is CASSSGQRWEPQHF.

On this clone: At one of its ends the junction is not consistent with the germline gene, which may arise from a read error. This chain links TRBV15 with TRBJ2-7; 10 bases agree with TRBD1. The V gene's germline CDR1 is LNHNV and CDR2 YYDKDF (reference sequence). The CDR3 extends over 16 amino acids. CDR3 coding DNA: TGTGCCACCAGCAGAGATAGAACCGGGACAGGGGCCCCTGTAGGCTTC. It is translated as CATSRDRTGTGAPVGF. Drawing the rest from reference TRBV15 and TRBJ2-7, the complete variable domain is DAMVIQNPRYQVTQFGKPVTLSCSQTLNHNVMYWYQQKSSQAPKLLFHYYDKDFNNEADTPDNFQSRRPNTSFCFLDIRSPGLGDTAMYLCATSRDRTGTGAPVGFGPGTRLTVT.

This clone was detected only once. This sequence joins TRBV7-3 and TRBJ2-1; D is possibly TRBD2 (5 bases). Germline V gives CDR1 SGHTA, CDR2 FQGTGA. This CDR3 has 15 residues. Trimming took 1 base from V and 5 from J, leaving 12 bases between them. CDR3 in amino acids: CASSLNPAGDNEQFF. DNA for the CDR3: TGTGCCAGCAGCTTAAACCCCGCGGGCGACAATGAGCAGTTCTTC.

This chain connects TRBV4-2 to TRBJ2-2; the match to TRBD2 covers 8 bases. The CDR3 has 17 residues. V gave up 4 bases and J gave up 1 base; unmatched junction bases: 8. Germline V CDR1 and CDR2: LGHNA, YNFKEQ. CDR3 sequence (DNA): TGTGCCAGCAGCCGAGAGTACGGGGGGGGGAACACCGGGGAGCTGTTTTTT. Its protein is CASSREYGGGNTGELFF.

V is TRBV5-1 and J is TRBJ1-3, with 7 positions matching TRBD1. J gave up 7 bases and V 2 bases, and 12 bases lay outside the gene matches. The CDR3 runs to 16 residues. CDR1 is SGHRS and CDR2 is YFSETQ in the germline V gene. Here the CDR3 DNA reads TGCGCCAGCAGCTTTAACACGGGACAGTCTACGAACACCATATATTTT. It encodes CASSFNTGQSTNTIYF. Full variable domain (outside the CDR3, taken from reference TRBV5-1 and TRBJ1-3): KAGVTQTPRYLIKTRGQQVTLSCSPISGHRSVSWYQQTPGQGLQFLFEYFSETQRNKGNFPGRFSGRQFSNSRSEMNVSTLELGDSALYLCASSFNTGQSTNTIYFGEGSWLTVV.

This clone was seen a handful of times. The chain employs TRBV6-6 and TRBJ2-1, with TRBD1 identical over 9 bases. This CDR3 comprises 15 residues. V trimming: 2 bases; J trimming: 8 bases; junction bases outside the gene matches: 7. Germline lookup yields CDR1 MNHNY and CDR2 SVGAGI (reference sequence). The CDR3: CASSYVQGAWYEQFF. CDR3 coding DNA: TGTGCCAGCAGTTACGTACAGGGGGCCTGGTATGAGCAGTTCTTC.

This rearrangement joins TRBV4-2 to TRBJ1-4; TRBD1 matches at 9 bases. Unmatched junction bases numbered 3, after V lost 0 bases and J lost 4 bases. This CDR3 has 16 residues. Looked up from germline, CDR1 is LGHNA and CDR2 is YNFKEQ. The CDR3 nucleotides read TGTGCCAGCAGCCAAGAGGGGACAGGGCGTAATGAAAAACTGTTTTTT. Translated: CASSQEGTGRNEKLFF.

Only one count was recorded for this clone. The CDR3 loop is CASGTGGRDTQYF. CDR3 nucleotides: TGTGCCAGCGGAACAGGGGGTAGGGATACGCAGTATTTT. The rearrangement uses TRBV28 and TRBJ2-3; 8 bases agree with TRBD1. The germline V gene encodes CDR1 MDHEN and CDR2 SYDVKM. V lost 8 bases, J lost 6 bases, and 7 bases stayed unmatched. The CDR3 runs to 13 residues.

The chain couples TRBV2 to TRBJ2-6; D unclear. Germline lookup yields CDR1 SNHLY and CDR2 FYNNEI. V was shortened by 2 bases and J by 0 bases, with 5 bases between the two germline ends. This CDR3 has 15 residues. CDR3: CASSETPSGANVLTF. The CDR3 region has the DNA TGTGCCAGCAGTGAAACACCCTCTGGGGCCAACGTCCTGACTTTC.

The table lists this clone with a few counts. This sample also contains other DNA sequences that code for the same CDR3. The chain carries TRBV18 and TRBJ1-5; 7 bases are a match to TRBD1. CDR1 is KGHSH and CDR2 is LQKENI in the germline V gene. V dropped 3 bases and J dropped 6; count of bases not matched to a gene: 2. The CDR3 covers 13 residues. This CDR3 reads CASSPTGTQPQHF. DNA of the CDR3: TGTGCCAGCTCACCGACAGGGACTCAGCCCCAGCATTTT. The full variable domain, in which reference TRBV18 and TRBJ1-5 provide the parts outside the CDR3, is NAGVMQNPRHLVRRRGQEARLRCSPMKGHSHVYWYRQLPEEGLKFMVYLQKENIIDESGMPKERFSAEFPKEGPSILRIQQVVRGDSAAYFCASSPTGTQPQHFGDGTRLSIL.

J is TRBJ2-2 and V is TRBV6-1; D not resolved. The germline V gene has CDR1 MNHNS and CDR2 SASEGT. Trimming pared 11 bases from V and 4 bases from J, leaving 14 bases between. This CDR3 has 13 amino acids. The CDR3 spells CAGINFGTGELFF. CDR3 nucleotides: TGTGCCGGCATCAATTTCGGCACCGGGGAGCTGTTTTTT.

This clone was found a few times. The chain links TRBV14 to TRBJ1-1; a possible D gene is TRBD1 (5 bases). V was cut by 0 bases and J by 4 bases, with 12 bases left in between. The CDR3 length is 15 residues. The germline CDR1 and CDR2 sequences are SGHDN and FVKESK. The CDR3 sequence: CASSQDGGLGTEAFF. As DNA, the CDR3 is TGTGCCAGCAGCCAAGACGGGGGGTTGGGCACTGAAGCTTTCTTT.

V usage is TRBV9 and J usage is TRBJ1-2; D might be TRBD1 (6 bases). The CDR3 sequence is 15 residues long. Germline V gene sequence: CDR1 SGDLS, CDR2 YYNGEE. The V and J ends lost 2 bases and 0 bases respectively, with 11 bases between them. CDR3 protein: CASSVWTEPNYGYTF. CDR3 nucleotides: TGTGCCAGCAGCGTTTGGACAGAACCTAACTATGGCTACACCTTC.

This rearrangement joins TRBV7-3 to TRBJ2-3, with 8 bases that match TRBD2. Germline V gene sequence: CDR1 SGHTA, CDR2 FQGTGA. This CDR3 has 15 residues. CDR3 in amino acids: CASAPGGFRTDTQYF. The CDR3 coding sequence is TGTGCTTCCGCGCCGGGGGGGTTCCGCACAGATACGCAGTATTTT.

This sequence joins TRBV30 and TRBJ1-5, with a tentative D call TRBD1 (6 bases). Trimming cost V 3 bases and J 0 bases, with 9 bases left between them. The CDR3 has 14 amino acids. The germline CDR1 and CDR2 sequences are GTSNPN and SVGIG (reference sequence). CDR3 protein: CAWRLDSSNQPQHF. The CDR3 DNA reads TGTGCCTGGAGGCTGGACAGTAGCAATCAGCCCCAGCATTTT.

The rearrangement joins TRBV18 to TRBJ1-2, with D uncertain. The CDR3 loop spans 14 amino acids. Trimming removed 2 bases from V and 0 bases from J, with 7 bases in between. Germline V gene sequence: CDR1 KGHSH, CDR2 LQKENI. The CDR3 reads CASSPAAANYGYTF. CDR3 coding DNA: TGTGCCAGCTCACCAGCCGCGGCTAACTATGGCTACACCTTC.

This clone was counted only a few times. This chain uses TRBV7-9 with TRBJ1-5, with TRBD1 identical over 7 bases. V dropped 5 bases and J dropped 4; count of bases not matched to a gene: 8. From germline, CDR1 is SEHNR and CDR2 FQNEAQ (reference sequence). The CDR3 spans 15 residues. The chain's CDR3 is CASSPSEGANQPQHF. The CDR3 bases are TGTGCCAGCAGCCCTTCCGAGGGGGCGAATCAGCCCCAGCATTTT.

V is TRBV5-4 and J is TRBJ2-2, with 14 bases that match TRBD2. V shed 3 bases and J 3 bases; nucleotides not matched to a gene: 7. There are 18 residues in the CDR3. Germline CDR1 and CDR2: SGHNT and YYREEE (reference sequence). CDR3 nucleotides: TGTGCCAGCAGCTCCAGGACTAGCGGGGGGCCGGACACCGGGGAGCTGTTTTTT. It specifies CASSSRTSGGPDTGELFF.

This clone was seen once. This chain connects TRBV5-1 to TRBJ2-1; 14 bases fit TRBD2. This CDR3 has 16 amino acids. J lost 4 bases, V lost 5 bases, and 5 bases had no gene match. CDR1 SGHRS and CDR2 YFSETQ come from the germline V gene. The CDR3 region is CASRKTSGGDYNEQFF. CDR3 DNA: TGCGCCAGCAGAAAGACTAGCGGGGGGGATTACAATGAGCAGTTCTTC.

The V and J genes are TRBV5-4 and TRBJ2-7; TRBD1 agrees at 7 bases. There are 12 residues in the CDR3. J lost 6 bases, V lost 4 bases, and 4 bases had no gene match. The germline gives CDR1 SGHNT, CDR2 YYREEE (reference sequence). CDR3 sequence (DNA): TGTGCCAGCAGCCCTGACAGGGTCGAGCAGTACTTC. This codes for CASSPDRVEQYF.